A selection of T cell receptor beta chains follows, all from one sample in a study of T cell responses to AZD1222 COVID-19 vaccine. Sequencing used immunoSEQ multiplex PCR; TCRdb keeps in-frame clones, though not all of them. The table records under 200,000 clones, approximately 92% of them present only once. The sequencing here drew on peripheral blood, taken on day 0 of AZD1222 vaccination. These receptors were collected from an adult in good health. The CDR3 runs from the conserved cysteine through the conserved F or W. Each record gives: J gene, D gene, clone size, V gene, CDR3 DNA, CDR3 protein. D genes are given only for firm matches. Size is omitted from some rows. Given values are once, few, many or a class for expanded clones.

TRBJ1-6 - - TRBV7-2 TGTGCCAGCAGCTTCCAGGGGAATAATTCACCCCTCCACTTT CASSFQGNNSPLHF
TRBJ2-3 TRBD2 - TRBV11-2 TGTGCCAGCAGCGCAGGACTAGCGGGGGTGGATACGCAGTATTTT CASSAGLAGVDTQYF
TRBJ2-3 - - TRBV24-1 TGTGCCACCAGTCAGGCAGATACGCAGTATTTT CATSQADTQYF
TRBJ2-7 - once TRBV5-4 TGTGCCAGCAGCTTGGATGTGCAGGGGTACGAGCAGTACTTC CASSLDVQGYEQYF
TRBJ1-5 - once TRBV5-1 TGCGCCAGCAGCTTGGAAGGCCAGGGAAATCAGCCCCAGCATTTT CASSLEGQGNQPQHF
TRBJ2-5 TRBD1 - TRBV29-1 TGCAGCGGTTCTGACAGGGGCTTCCAAGAGACCCAGTACTTC CSGSDRGFQETQYF
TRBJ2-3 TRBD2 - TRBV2 TGTGCCAGCAGTTTTGGGACTAGCGGGGGTGCTGGAGGTACGCAGTATTTT CASSFGTSGGAGGTQYF
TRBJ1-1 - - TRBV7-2 TGTGCCAGCACTCTACAGGGAGGCGCTGAAGCTTTCTTT CASTLQGGAEAFF
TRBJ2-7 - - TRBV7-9 TGTGCCAGCAGCTCCCCCGCCCCTCCGCCGCACGAGCAGTACTTC CASSSPAPPPHEQYF
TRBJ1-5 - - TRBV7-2 TGTGCCAGCAGCTTAGAGGGGAGGAAGCCCCAGCATTTT CASSLEGRKPQHF
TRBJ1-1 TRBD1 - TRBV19 TGTGCCAGTAGCCGGGACAGGGAGAACACTGAAGCTTTCTTT CASSRDRENTEAFF
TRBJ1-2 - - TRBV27 TGTGCCAGCACCCTGGGCCCAGGCTATGGCTACACCTTC CASTLGPGYGYTF
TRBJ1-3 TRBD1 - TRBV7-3 TGTGCCAGCAGCACCCACGGACAGGGAAATGGAAACACCATATATTTT CASSTHGQGNGNTIYF
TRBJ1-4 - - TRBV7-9 TGTGCCAGCAGCCTGAGTCAGACAACTAATGAAAAACTGTTTTTT CASSLSQTTNEKLFF
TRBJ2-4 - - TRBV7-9 TGTGCCAGCAGCTTAGAAGGGGGGCAAAACATTCAGTACTTC CASSLEGGQNIQYF
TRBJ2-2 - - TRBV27 TGTGCCAGCAGTTTCCCGTACTACATGGGTCGGACCGGGGAGCTGTTTTTT CASSFPYYMGRTGELFF
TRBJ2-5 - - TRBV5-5 TGTGCCAGCAGCTTAAGGGGGGCCGAAGAGACCCAGTACTTC CASSLRGAEETQYF
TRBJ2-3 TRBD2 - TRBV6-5 TGTGCCAGCAGCCTTAGCGGGGGACGTACAGATACGCAGTATTTT CASSLSGGRTDTQYF
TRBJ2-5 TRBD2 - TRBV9 TGTGCCAGCAGCGTAGCCCTAGCGGGGGGGCAAGAGACCCAGTACTTC CASSVALAGGQETQYF
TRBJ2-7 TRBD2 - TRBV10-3 TGTGCCATCACCCGGACTAGCGGGGGGTATGAGCAGTACTTC CAITRTSGGYEQYF
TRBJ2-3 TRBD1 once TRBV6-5 TGTGCCAGCAACATTGACAGGGGGCAAGCAGATACGCAGTATTTT CASNIDRGQADTQYF
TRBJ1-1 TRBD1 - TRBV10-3 TGTGCCATCAGTGCAACACAGGGGGGGGTCACTGAAGCTTTCTTT CAISATQGGVTEAFF
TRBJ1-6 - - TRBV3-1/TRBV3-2 TGTGCCAGCAGCCAAGAGATGAGGTCACCCCTCCACTTT CASSQEMRSPLHF
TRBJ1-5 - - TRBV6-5 TGTGCCAGCAGTTACATTGCCAATCAGCCCCAGCATTTT CASSYIANQPQHF
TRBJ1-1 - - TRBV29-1 TGCAGCGCCAGAAACGGGATGAACACTGAAGCTTTCTTT CSARNGMNTEAFF
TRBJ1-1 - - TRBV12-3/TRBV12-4 TGTGCCAGCAGTTTATTCAACACTGAAGCTTTCTTT CASSLFNTEAFF
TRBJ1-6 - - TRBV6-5 TGTGCCAGCAGACAGGGAGTTAAGGATTCACCCCTCCACTTT CASRQGVKDSPLHF
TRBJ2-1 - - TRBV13 TGTGCCAGCAGCCCAGGACTGGTCTCCTACAATGAGCAGTTCTTC CASSPGLVSYNEQFF
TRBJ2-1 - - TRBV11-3 TGTGCCAGCAGCTTCGGAGGGTCTACTCCCCAACTTAACAATGAGCAGTTCTTC CASSFGGSTPQLNNEQFF
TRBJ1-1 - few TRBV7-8 TGTGCCAGCAGCCGGGCAGGGACTGAAGCTTTCTTT CASSRAGTEAFF
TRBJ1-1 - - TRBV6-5 TGTGCCAGCAGTTACGAAGGGGACACTGAAGCTTTCTTT CASSYEGDTEAFF
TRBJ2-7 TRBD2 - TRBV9 TGTGCCAGCAGCGTAGGTACTAGCGGGGCCTACGAGCAGTACTTC CASSVGTSGAYEQYF
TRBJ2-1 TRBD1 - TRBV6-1 TGTGCCAGCAGTGGGTGGGACAGGGCGACCTACAATGAGCAGTTCTTC CASSGWDRATYNEQFF
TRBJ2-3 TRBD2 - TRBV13 TGTGCCAGCAGCTTGTACAGCGGGGGGGCAAGCACAGATACGCAGTATTTT CASSLYSGGASTDTQYF